The 14 T cell receptor beta chains given below trace back to one sample, sequenced in a study of T cell responses to AZD1222 COVID-19 vaccine. The repertoire was sequenced with immunoSEQ multiplex PCR; TCRdb's copy has only in-frame clones and lacks some. This sample has 150,000 to 200,000 clones, with around nine tenths found just once. Sequenced material: peripheral blood, taken 28 days after the second AZD1222 dose. Receptors were obtained from an adult who received the AZD1222 COVID-19 vaccine.

The chain links TRBV5-1 to TRBJ2-2; D uncertain. The CDR3 consists of 12 residues. The germline CDR1 and CDR2 sequences are SGHRS and YFSETQ. Deletions cut 4 bases from V and 7 bases from J, with 8 bases between. This chain's CDR3 is CASSPHGGELFF. In DNA form, the CDR3 reads TGCGCCAGCAGCCCCCACGGCGGGGAGCTGTTTTTT.

V is TRBV7-9 and J is TRBJ1-1; D call uncertain. This CDR3 has 11 amino acids. Germline CDR1 and CDR2: SEHNR and FQNEAQ (reference sequence). V lost 5 bases, J lost 11 bases, and 12 bases lay in between. The CDR3 sequence: CASSADGRAFF. CDR3 nucleotides: TGTGCCAGCAGCGCAGATGGTAGGGCTTTCTTT.

This sequence joins TRBV7-2 and TRBJ2-1; 7 bases match TRBD1. Germline loops: CDR1 SGHTA, CDR2 FQGNSA. With 5 bases clipped from V and 2 bases from J, the junction kept 6 bases outside the gene matches. This CDR3 has 15 amino acids. CDR3 coding DNA: TGTGCCAGCAGCCTGGAACAGGGGCCCTACAATGAGCAGTTCTTC. This encodes CASSLEQGPYNEQFF.

This chain links TRBV3-1 (or the pseudogene TRBV3-2) with TRBJ2-1, with a tentative D call TRBD2 (6 bases). The germline gives CDR1 LGHDT, CDR2 YNNKEL (reference sequence). The ends were cut back, 1 base at V and 2 bases at J, with 18 bases in the middle. The CDR3 is 18 amino acids. The CDR3 protein is CASSQALLAGITYNEQFF. The CDR3 bases are TGTGCCAGCAGCCAAGCCTTATTGGCGGGGATAACCTACAATGAGCAGTTCTTC.

V usage is TRBV6-5 and J usage is TRBJ1-2, with 8 bases aligning to TRBD1. The CDR3 is made up of 14 amino acids. V shed 6 bases and J 5 bases; nucleotides not matched to a gene: 8. CDR1 and CDR2 from the germline V gene are MNHEY and SVGAGI. The DNA of the CDR3 is TGTGCCAGCAGGGGGGGACAGGAGTCATATGGCTACACCTTC. It is translated as CASRGGQESYGYTF.

The chain couples TRBV10-3 to TRBJ1-3, with D possibly matching TRBD1 (6 bases). CDR1 is ENHRY, CDR2 SYGVKD, per germline. The CDR3 runs to 16 residues. V dropped 5 bases and J dropped 3 bases, with 17 bases sitting between them. DNA for the CDR3: TGTGCCATCAGTCCCAGTCGGGGGGCGGATGGAAACACCATATATTTT. Translation: CAISPSRGADGNTIYF.

The rearrangement uses TRBV5-1 and TRBJ2-1; D unclear. The CDR3 extends over 14 amino acids. CDR1 SGHRS and CDR2 YFSETQ come from the germline V gene. V lost 4 bases and J 4 bases, leaving 12 bases between the germline ends. The CDR3 sequence is CASSLSSRYNEQFF. As DNA, the CDR3 is TGCGCCAGCAGCCTATCCTCCCGTTACAATGAGCAGTTCTTC.

The chain recombines TRBV5-5 with TRBJ1-2, with TRBD1 identical over 7 bases. Germline trimming cut 2 bases from V and 1 base from J; bases unmatched to any gene: 8. This CDR3 has 16 residues. Germline CDR1 reads SGHKS; CDR2 reads YYEKEE (reference sequence). The CDR3 here is CASSFEQGSFNYGYTF. The CDR3 DNA reads TGTGCCAGCAGCTTTGAACAGGGGAGTTTTAACTATGGCTACACCTTC.

The rearrangement links TRBV5-5 to TRBJ2-1, with TRBD1 identical over 9 bases. Trimming removed 4 bases from V and 7 bases from J; junction bases left unmatched: 12. Germline V lookup: CDR1 SGHKS, CDR2 YYEKEE (reference sequence). The CDR3 length is 16 residues. This chain's CDR3 is CASSGGPGQGGNEQFF. DNA of the CDR3: TGTGCCAGCAGCGGGGGACCGGGACAGGGTGGAAATGAGCAGTTCTTC.

The V and J genes are TRBV2 and TRBJ2-2; 13 nucleotides align to TRBD2. The CDR3 loop spans 16 amino acids. Germline loops: CDR1 SNHLY, CDR2 FYNNEI. V shed 6 bases and J 4 bases; nucleotides not matched to a gene: 5. DNA of the CDR3: TGTGCCAGCAGGGGACTAGCGGGGTCGCTCACCGGGGAGCTGTTTTTT. Its protein is CASRGLAGSLTGELFF. Filled out from reference TRBV2 and TRBJ2-2, the complete variable domain reads EPEVTQTPSHQVTQMGQEVILRCVPISNHLYFYWYRQILGQKVEFLVSFYNNEISEKSEIFDDQFSVERPDGSNFTLKIRSTKLEDSAMYFCASRGLAGSLTGELFFGEGSRLTVL.

The chain is built from TRBV2 and TRBJ2-5, with 14 bases lining up with TRBD2. V trimming: 5 bases; J trimming: 7 bases; junction bases outside the gene matches: 9. The CDR3 runs to 16 residues. The germline CDR1 and CDR2 sequences are SNHLY and FYNNEI. The CDR3 nucleotides read TGTGCCAGCAGTCTAGGGACTAGCGGGGGATCAGGGACCCAGTACTTC. Translating it yields CASSLGTSGGSGTQYF.

This clone was counted only a few times. J is TRBJ1-2 and V is TRBV4-1; D is uncertain. The V end lost 1 base, the J end lost 6 bases, and 12 bases lay between the germline ends. This CDR3 contains 14 residues. CDR1 is MGHRA, CDR2 YSYEKL, per germline. Here the CDR3 DNA reads TGCGCCAGCAGCCAAGCCCTCGACGGGGATGGCTACACCTTC. Translated: CASSQALDGDGYTF.

V is TRBV15 and J is TRBJ1-5; tentatively, D is TRBD1 (5 bases). The CDR3 runs to 14 residues. The germline CDR1 and CDR2 sequences are LNHNV and YYDKDF (reference sequence). The ends were cut back, 1 base at V and 3 bases at J, with 7 bases in the middle. The CDR3 is CATSRGGHNQPQHF. For the CDR3, the DNA is TGTGCCACCAGCAGAGGCGGACACAATCAGCCCCAGCATTTT.

The chain has TRBV7-9 and TRBJ1-3; 8 bases fit TRBD1. Germline assignment: CDR1 SEHNR and CDR2 FQNEAQ (reference sequence). V shed 6 bases and J 2 bases; nucleotides not matched to a gene: 18. The CDR3 is 19 amino acids. The CDR3 bases are TGTGCCAGCAGGTCACCCAGGAATCGGACAGGGAGTCCTGGAAACACCATATATTTT. As protein: CASRSPRNRTGSPGNTIYF. Based on the CDR3 plus reference TRBV7-9 and TRBJ1-3, the full variable domain is DTGVSQNPRHKITKRGQNVTFRCDPISEHNRLYWYRQTLGQGPEFLTYFQNEAQLEKSRLLSDRFSAERPKGSFSTLEIQRTEQGDSAMYLCASRSPRNRTGSPGNTIYFGEGSWLTVV.